This TCR beta chain was profiled in a study of blood T cell repertoires in COVID-19. Study in general: The samples span acute and convalescent COVID-19 from the United States, Italy and Spain.

This clone was detected only a few times. The assay was immunoSEQ multiplex PCR, and TCRdb's table has in-frame clones only and misses some. In the table there are approximately 130,000 clones, approximately 86% of which are singletons. This CDR3 contains 12 residues. The germline V gene encodes CDR1 SGDLS and CDR2 YYNGEE. Trimming took 3 bases from V and 10 from J, leaving 12 bases between them. The genes are TRBV9 and TRBJ2-3; TRBD2 might be the D (6 bases). The material sequenced was peripheral blood. This sequence was found in a woman in her 50s who had recovered from COVID-19. The CDR3 sequence is CASSGHWEAQYF. The CDR3 DNA reads as TGTGCCAGCAGCGGACACTGGGAGGCGCAGTATTTT.